The T cell receptor (beta chain) described here comes from a study of patients and donors after allogeneic stem cell transplantation. Trimming stripped 1 base from V and 2 bases from J, with 15 bases between. In germline, CDR1 is SGHRS, CDR2 YFSETQ. The CDR3 has 16 residues. This clonotype was found a few times. MiXCR was run by TCRdb on the RT-PCR reads, yielding one entry per CDR3 protein. The data show about 150,000 distinct CDR3 sequences, more than 20% seen once. V gene TRBV5-1 combines with J gene TRBJ1-1; D might be TRBD1 (5 bases). This receptor was taken from a human donor who was either an allogeneic HSCT recipient or a stem cell or donor lymphocyte infusion donor (not recorded which). It is not recorded whose cells these are; they may come from a transplant donor. Sequenced input: blood, either unsorted or a sorted T cell fraction (not recorded which). The CDR3 coding sequence is TGCGCCAGCAGCTTGTCATCCAGGACAACAAACACTGAAGCTTTCTTT. Its translation: CASSLSSRTTNTEAFF.